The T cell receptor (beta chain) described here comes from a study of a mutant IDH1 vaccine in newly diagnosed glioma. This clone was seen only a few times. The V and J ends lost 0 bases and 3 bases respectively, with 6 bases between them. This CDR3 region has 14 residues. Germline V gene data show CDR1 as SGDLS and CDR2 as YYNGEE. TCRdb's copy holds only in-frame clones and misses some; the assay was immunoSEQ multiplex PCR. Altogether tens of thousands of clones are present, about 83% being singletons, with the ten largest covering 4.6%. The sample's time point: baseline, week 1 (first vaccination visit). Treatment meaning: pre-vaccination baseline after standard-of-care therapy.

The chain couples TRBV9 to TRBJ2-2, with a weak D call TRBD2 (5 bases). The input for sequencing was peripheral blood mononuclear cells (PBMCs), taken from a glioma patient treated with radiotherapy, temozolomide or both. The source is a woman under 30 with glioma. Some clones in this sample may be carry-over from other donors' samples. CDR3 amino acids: CASSVAGYTGELFF. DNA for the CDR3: TGTGCCAGCAGCGTAGCGGGATACACCGGGGAGCTGTTTTTT.